A few counts support the clone carrying this T cell receptor (beta chain). Antigen: not known. The ends were cut back, 4 bases at V and 6 bases at J, with 9 bases in the middle. Germline CDR1 GTSNPN, CDR2 SVGIG (reference sequence). The CDR3 covers 11 residues. Amplification of TCR beta CDR3 regions used RNA as the template. HTBI primers were the set used in a first-round RT-PCR of the TCR CDR3. MiXCR was run by TCRdb on the multiplex PCR reads, yielding one entry per CDR3 protein. The sample lists about 350,000 distinct CDR3 sequences, approximately 15% occurring once. The source of the sample is a study of T cells in Graves' hyperthyroidism and ophthalmopathy. Study background: Pretreatment peripheral blood was obtained at initial diagnosis.

Newly diagnosed hyperthyroidism, duration under 2 months, in patients aged 18 to 65. Used for diagnoses were clinical symptoms, serum thyroxine and TRAb, thyroid ultrasound and orbital computed tomography. Study-wide results and caveats: Most thyroid clonotypes that were expanded above 0.001 also turned up in blood.

The chain combines TRBV30 with TRBJ1-2; D not resolved. The clonotype comes from a woman aged 30 to 39 with Graves' hyperthyroidism. Material: blood. CDR3 nucleotides: TGTGCCTGGACCACCGCGGATGGCTACACCTTC. As protein: CAWTTADGYTF.